This TCR beta chain was recovered during a study of T cells in localized non-small cell lung cancer. Findings and caveats of the study: Tumor trailed uninvolved adjacent lung in T cell clonality, which peaked there. Appearing in adjacent lung were a median 57 of the top 100 tumor clones.

The germline gives CDR1 MNHGY, CDR2 SAAAGT. The CDR3 runs to 15 residues. V dropped 4 bases and J dropped 8; count of bases not matched to a gene: 7. Profiled with immunoSEQ multiplex PCR; TCRdb holds only in-frame clones, not every one. Of under 2,000 clones listed, approximately 17% are singletons. A few counts support this clone. Its antigen is as yet unknown. This TCR was recovered from an older male donor with stage III squamous cell lung carcinoma. V is TRBV6-8 and J is TRBJ2-1, with TRBD2 matching 11 bases. The sequencing here drew on normal lung tissue next to the tumor, taken before any cancer treatment. The CDR3 spells CASSSRLAGSDEQFF. The CDR3 region has the DNA TGTGCCAGCAGTTCCAGACTAGCGGGGAGCGATGAGCAGTTCTTC.